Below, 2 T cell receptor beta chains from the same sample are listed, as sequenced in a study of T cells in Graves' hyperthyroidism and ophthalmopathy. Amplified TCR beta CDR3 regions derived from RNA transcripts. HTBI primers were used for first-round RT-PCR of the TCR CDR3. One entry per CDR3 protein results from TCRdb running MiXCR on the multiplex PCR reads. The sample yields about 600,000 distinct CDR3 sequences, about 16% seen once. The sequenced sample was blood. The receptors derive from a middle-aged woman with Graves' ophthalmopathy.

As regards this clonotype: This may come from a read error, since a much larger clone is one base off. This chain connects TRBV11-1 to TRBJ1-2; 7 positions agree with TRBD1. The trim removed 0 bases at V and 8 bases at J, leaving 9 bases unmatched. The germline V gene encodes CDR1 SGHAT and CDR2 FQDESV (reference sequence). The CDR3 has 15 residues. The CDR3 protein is CASSLAGQGVTGYTF. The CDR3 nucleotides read TGTGCCAGCAGCTTAGCTGGCCAGGGGGTAACCGGCTACACCTTC. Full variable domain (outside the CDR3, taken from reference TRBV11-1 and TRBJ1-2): EAEVAQSPRYKITEKSQAVAFWCDPISGHATLYWYRQILGQGPELLVQFQDESVVDDSQLPKDRFSAERLKGVDSTLKIQPAELGDSAMYLCASSLAGQGVTGYTFGSGTRLTVV.

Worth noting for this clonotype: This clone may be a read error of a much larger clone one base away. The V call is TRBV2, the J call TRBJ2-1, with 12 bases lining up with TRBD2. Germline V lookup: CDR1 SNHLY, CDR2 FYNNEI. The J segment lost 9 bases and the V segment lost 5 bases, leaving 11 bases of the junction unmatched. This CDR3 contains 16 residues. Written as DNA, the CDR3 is TGTGCCAGCAGTCGAGCGTCTAGCGGGGGGGTCGGTGAGCAGTTCTTC. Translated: CASSRASSGGVGEQFF.